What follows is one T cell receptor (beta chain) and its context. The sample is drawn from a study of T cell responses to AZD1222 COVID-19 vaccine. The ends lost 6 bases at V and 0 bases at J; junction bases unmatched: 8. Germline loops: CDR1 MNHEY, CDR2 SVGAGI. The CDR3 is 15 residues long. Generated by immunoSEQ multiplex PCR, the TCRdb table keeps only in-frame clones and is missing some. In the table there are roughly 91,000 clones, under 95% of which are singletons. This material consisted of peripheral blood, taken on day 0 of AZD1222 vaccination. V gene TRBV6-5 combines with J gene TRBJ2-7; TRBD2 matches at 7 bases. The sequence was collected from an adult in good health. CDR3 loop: CASSAEGTISYEQYF. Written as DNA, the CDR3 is TGTGCCAGCAGCGCTGAGGGGACTATCTCCTACGAGCAGTACTTC.